The clone carrying this T cell receptor beta chain was detected a few times. Its antigen is not known. Some clones are missing from TCRdb's copy, which holds only in-frame ones; the method was immunoSEQ multiplex PCR. The data show around 50,000 clones, with 81% seen just once and more than 0.65% held by the top ten. If patients had autoimmune disease history or systemic immunosuppression, they were excluded. Peripheral blood came from all dose cohorts at three timepoints. The germline gives CDR1 KGHSH, CDR2 LQKENI. The CDR3 totals 19 residues. The J segment lost 2 bases and the V segment lost 5 bases, leaving 15 bases of the junction unmatched. The data were obtained in a study of OX40 agonist ivuxolimab in advanced cancers. Overall study results and limits: Normalized T-cell clonal expansion was also low in a subset of nonresponders. At doses 0.1 to 3.0 mg/kg, CD4+ and CD8+ clones expanded.

The sequence was collected from an adult with an advanced solid tumor such as melanoma, head and neck, liver or kidney cancer. The starting material was CD4+ or CD8+ T cells sorted from blood, obtained in a trial of the OX40 agonist ivuxolimab. The rearrangement uses TRBV18 and TRBJ2-3, with TRBD1 identical over 11 bases. The CDR3 is CASSAGQGARATSTDTQYF. The CDR3 bases are TGTGCCAGCTCAGCCGGACAGGGGGCGCGTGCAACCTCCACAGATACGCAGTATTTT.